These 4 T cell receptor beta chains originate from one sample sequenced in a study of shared clonotypes between healthy human individuals. Naive CD8 cells lacked CD45RO and underwent positive selection for CCR7, leaving out terminally differentiated effector memory CD45RA+ cells. Generated by immunoSEQ multiplex PCR, the TCRdb table keeps only in-frame clones and is missing some. Of around 2,000,000 clones detected, about 95% appear once; the ten largest clones hold approximately 1.2%. Material: naive CD8+ T cells sorted from blood. The receptors shown here come from a man aged 18-30 years in good health.

This clone was counted once. The genes are TRBV10-2 and TRBJ2-2; maybe TRBD2 (5 bases). CDR1 is WSHSY, CDR2 SAAADI, per germline. CDR3 size: 13 residues. V lost 6 bases and J 6 bases, leaving 11 bases between the germline ends. In nucleotides, the CDR3 is TGCGCCAGCAGGGCCGGGGTGGCCGGGGAGCTGTTTTTT. Amino acids: CASRAGVAGELFF.

The gene calls are TRBV6-5 and TRBJ1-2; tentative D call: TRBD1 (6 bases). CDR1 is MNHEY, CDR2 SVGAGI, per germline. Trimming pared 5 bases from V and 4 bases from J, leaving 14 bases between. The length of the CDR3 is 14 residues. The CDR3 is CASSERGASYGYTF. Written as DNA, the CDR3 is TGTGCCAGCAGTGAAAGGGGGGCAAGCTATGGCTACACCTTC.

V usage is TRBV6-5 and J usage is TRBJ2-7; 12 bases are shared with TRBD2. J lost 7 bases, V lost 2 bases, and 6 bases had no gene match. Germline V lookup: CDR1 MNHEY, CDR2 SVGAGI. The CDR3 consists of 15 residues. CDR3 in DNA: TGTGCCAGCAGTTACCAGACTAGCGGGAGTGGGGAGCAGTACTTC. Its translation is CASSYQTSGSGEQYF.

The chain employs TRBV5-1 and TRBJ2-7; no clear D. Germline CDR1 and CDR2: SGHRS and YFSETQ. Trimming took off 0 bases at V and 0 bases at J, with 13 bases between the two ends. This CDR3 region has 16 residues. CDR3 region: CASSLVPLAVSYEQYF. The CDR3, as DNA: TGCGCCAGCAGCTTGGTCCCCTTGGCGGTCTCCTACGAGCAGTACTTC.